This TCR beta chain originates from a study of blood T cell repertoires in COVID-19. Across the whole study: Researchers got acute and convalescent COVID-19 samples from the United States, Italy and Spain. Sample material is recorded as cDNA or gDNA derived from T cells, B-cell-depleted T cells, or PBMCs.

In the authors' methods: It was from reference gene primer amplification that nucleated cell counts were estimated. Libraries were prepared by immunoSEQ multiplex PCR; TCRdb keeps only in-frame clonotypes and omits some of them. V and J calls plus clone size are reproduced from that table; the DNA served to infer D and trimming. The sample includes fewer than 200,000 clones, over 70% of them seen just once. J was trimmed by 1 base and V by 3 bases; bases with no gene match: 1. This CDR3 is 15 amino acids long. The germline V gene encodes CDR1 SGDLS and CDR2 YYNGEE. The TCR comes from a woman in her seventies who had recovered from COVID-19. Sequenced input: peripheral blood. The chain is built from TRBV9 and TRBJ2-5; 12 bases line up with TRBD2. In DNA, the CDR3 is TGTGCCAGCAGCGCGACTAGCGGGAGCCAAGAGACCCAGTACTTC. This encodes CASSATSGSQETQYF.